This T cell receptor beta chain was obtained from a study of T cell changes during pregnancy in multiple sclerosis. TCRdb's table, derived via immunoSEQ multiplex PCR, lists solely in-frame clones and lacks some. The table has around 63,000 clones, 91% seen once. This clone appeared a few times. There are 13 residues in the CDR3. The V gene's germline CDR1 is SQVTM and CDR2 ANQGSEA. The germline V and J ends were trimmed by 7 bases and 1 base, with 14 bases remaining between them. The material sequenced was peripheral blood, taken after pregnancy. This TCR derives from a female donor in good health, enrolled as a control in a pregnancy study. V is TRBV29-1 and J is TRBJ2-7; no reliable D call. The CDR3 protein is CSGTRLLSYEQYF. The CDR3 DNA follows: TGCAGCGGTACTCGACTTCTTTCCTACGAGCAGTACTTC.